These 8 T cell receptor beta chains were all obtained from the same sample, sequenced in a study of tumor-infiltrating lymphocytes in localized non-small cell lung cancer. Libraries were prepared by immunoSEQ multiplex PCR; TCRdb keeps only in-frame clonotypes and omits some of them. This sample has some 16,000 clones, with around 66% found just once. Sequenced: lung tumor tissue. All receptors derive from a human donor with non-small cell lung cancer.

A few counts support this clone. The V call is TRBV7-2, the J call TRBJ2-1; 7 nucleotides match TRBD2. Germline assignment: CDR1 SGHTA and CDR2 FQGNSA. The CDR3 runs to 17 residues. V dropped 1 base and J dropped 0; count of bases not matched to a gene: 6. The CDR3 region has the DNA TGTGCCAGCAGCTTAGTGGCGGGAGTTCTCTCCTACAATGAGCAGTTCTTC. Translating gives CASSLVAGVLSYNEQFF.

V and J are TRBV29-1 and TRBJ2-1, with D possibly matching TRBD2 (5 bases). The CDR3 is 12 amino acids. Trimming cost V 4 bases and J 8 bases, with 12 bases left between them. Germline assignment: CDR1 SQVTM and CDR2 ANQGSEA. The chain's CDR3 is CSVAPSSHEQFF. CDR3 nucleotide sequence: TGCAGCGTTGCGCCTAGCAGTCATGAGCAGTTCTTC.

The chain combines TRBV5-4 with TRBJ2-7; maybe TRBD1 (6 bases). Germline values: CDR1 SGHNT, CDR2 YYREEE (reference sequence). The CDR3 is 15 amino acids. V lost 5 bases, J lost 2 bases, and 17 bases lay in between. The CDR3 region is CASSRAGVGTYEQYF. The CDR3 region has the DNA TGTGCCAGCAGTCGAGCAGGGGTAGGAACCTACGAGCAGTACTTC.

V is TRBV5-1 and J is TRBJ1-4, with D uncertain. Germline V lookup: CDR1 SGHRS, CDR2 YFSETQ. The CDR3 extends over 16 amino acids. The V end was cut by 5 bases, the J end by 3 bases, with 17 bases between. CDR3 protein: CASRSGLSTPNEKLFF. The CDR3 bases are TGCGCCAGCAGATCGGGGTTATCAACCCCTAATGAAAAACTGTTTTTT. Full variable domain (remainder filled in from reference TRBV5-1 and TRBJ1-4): KAGVTQTPRYLIKTRGQQVTLSCSPISGHRSVSWYQQTPGQGLQFLFEYFSETQRNKGNFPGRFSGRQFSNSRSEMNVSTLELGDSALYLCASRSGLSTPNEKLFFGSGTQLSVL.

The CDR3 is CASSLEGGNTEAFF. In DNA, the CDR3 is TGTGCCAGCAGCTTAGAGGGAGGGAACACTGAAGCTTTCTTT. V is TRBV11-2 and J is TRBJ1-1; D ambiguous. Trimming removed 0 bases at V and 1 base at J, with 6 bases between. Germline-derived CDR1 and CDR2 are SGHAT and FQNNGV. The length of the CDR3 is 14 residues.

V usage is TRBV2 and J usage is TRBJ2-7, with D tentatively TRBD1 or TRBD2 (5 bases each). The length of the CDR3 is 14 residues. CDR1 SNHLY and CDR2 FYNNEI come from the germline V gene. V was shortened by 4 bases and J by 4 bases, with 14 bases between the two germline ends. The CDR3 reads CASSAGRGSYEQYF. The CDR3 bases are TGTGCCAGCAGTGCGGGAAGGGGATCGTACGAGCAGTACTTC.

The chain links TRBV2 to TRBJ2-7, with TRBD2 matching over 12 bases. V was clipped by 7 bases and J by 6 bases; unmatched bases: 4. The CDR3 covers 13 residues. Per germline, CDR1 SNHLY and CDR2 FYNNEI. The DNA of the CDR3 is TGTGCCAGCAATGGACTAGCGGGATCCGAGCAGTACTTC. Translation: CASNGLAGSEQYF.

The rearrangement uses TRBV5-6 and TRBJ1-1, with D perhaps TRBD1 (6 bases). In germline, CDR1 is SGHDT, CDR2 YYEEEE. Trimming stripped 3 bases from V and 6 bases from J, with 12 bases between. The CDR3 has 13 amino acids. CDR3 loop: CASSSLYRAEAFF. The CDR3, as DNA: TGTGCCAGCAGCTCGCTTTACAGGGCTGAAGCTTTCTTT.